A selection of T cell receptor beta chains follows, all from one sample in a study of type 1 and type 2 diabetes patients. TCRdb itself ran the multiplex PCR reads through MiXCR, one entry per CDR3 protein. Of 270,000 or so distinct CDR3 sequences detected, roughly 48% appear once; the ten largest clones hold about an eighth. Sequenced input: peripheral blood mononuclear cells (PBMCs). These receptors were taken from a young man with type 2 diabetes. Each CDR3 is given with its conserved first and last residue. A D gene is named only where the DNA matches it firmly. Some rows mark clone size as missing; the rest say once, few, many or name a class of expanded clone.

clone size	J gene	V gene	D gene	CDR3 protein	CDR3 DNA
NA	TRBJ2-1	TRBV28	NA	CASSLFRRETNEQFF	TGTGCCAGCAGTTTGTTTCGCAGGGAGACGAATGAGCAGTTCTTC
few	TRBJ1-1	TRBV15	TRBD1	CATSKIFRGRNTEAFF	TGTGCCACCAGCAAAATCTTCAGGGGGCGCAACACTGAAGCTTTCTTT
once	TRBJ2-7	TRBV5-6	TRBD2	CASSDVAGVGSYEQYF	TGTGCCAGCAGTGATGTGGCGGGGGTCGGGTCCTACGAGCAGTACTTC
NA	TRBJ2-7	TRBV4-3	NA	CASSQDPGVSYEQYF	TGCGCCAGCAGCCAAGATCCGGGAGTGTCCTACGAGCAGTACTTC
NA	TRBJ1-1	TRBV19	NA	CASSIRQLSFAEAFF	TGTGCCAGTAGTATCAGACAGCTAAGTTTCGCTGAAGCTTTCTTT
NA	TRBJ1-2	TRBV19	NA	CASSPRQGPGYTF	TGTGCCAGTAGTCCCCGGCAGGGTCCAGGCTACACCTTC
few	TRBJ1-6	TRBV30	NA	CASALRGGTQNSPLHF	TGTGCCTCCGCACTCCGAGGGGGGACACAGAATTCACCCCTCCACTTT
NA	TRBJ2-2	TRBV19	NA	CASSTGPGGGELFF	TGTGCCAGTAGTACGGGACCTGGGGGCGGGGAGCTGTTTTTT
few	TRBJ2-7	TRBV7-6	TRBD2	CASSSPGTSGGLYEQYF	TGTGCCAGCAGCTCGCCCGGGACTAGCGGGGGGCTCTACGAGCAGTACTTC
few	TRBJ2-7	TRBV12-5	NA	CASGPEVKYEQYF	TGTGCTAGTGGTCCAGAGGTCAAATACGAGCAGTACTTC
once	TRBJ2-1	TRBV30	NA	CASQGGGRNPGSYNEQFF	TGTGCCTCCCAAGGGGGCGGGAGGAACCCCGGCTCCTACAATGAGCAGTTCTTC
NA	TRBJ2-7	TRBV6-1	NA	CASSEAPGASGEQYF	TGTGCCAGCAGTGAAGCGCCGGGGGCTAGTGGCGAGCAGTACTTC
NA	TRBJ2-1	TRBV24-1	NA	CATSESSGSYNEQFF	TGTGCCACCAGTGAAAGTAGCGGATCTTACAATGAGCAGTTCTTC
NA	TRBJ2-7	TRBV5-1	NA	CASSWQGGSEQYF	TGCGCCAGCAGCTGGCAGGGGGGCAGCGAGCAGTACTTC
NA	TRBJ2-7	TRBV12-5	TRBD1	CASTETGETYEQYF	TGTGCCAGCACTGAGACAGGGGAAACCTACGAGCAGTACTTC
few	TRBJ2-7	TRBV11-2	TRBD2	CASTQIERGPYEQYF	TGTGCCAGCACCCAGATTGAGCGGGGACCCTACGAGCAGTACTTC
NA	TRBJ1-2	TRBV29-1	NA	CSVDRQNYGYTF	TGCAGCGTTGACCGACAGAACTATGGCTACACCTTC
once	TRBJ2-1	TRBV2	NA	CASRDRPNGDEQFF	TGTGCCAGCCGAGACAGGCCGAACGGGGATGAGCAGTTCTTC
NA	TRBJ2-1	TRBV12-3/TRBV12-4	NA	CASDQGLYNEQFF	TGTGCCAGTGACCAGGGCCTCTACAATGAGCAGTTCTTC
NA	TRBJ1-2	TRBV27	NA	CASSLRENYGYTF	TGTGCCAGCAGTTTGCGCGAAAACTATGGCTACACCTTC
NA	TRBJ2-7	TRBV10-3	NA	CATGQGRGMYEQYF	TGTGCCACCGGCCAGGGGAGGGGGATGTACGAGCAGTACTTC
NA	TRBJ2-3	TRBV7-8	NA	CASSLGVRDPRLDTQYF	TGTGCCAGCAGCTTAGGAGTGCGGGACCCCAGGCTGGATACGCAGTATTTT
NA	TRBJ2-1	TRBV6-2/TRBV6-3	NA	CASSFPESSYNEQFF	TGTGCCAGCAGTTTCCCCGAGAGCTCCTACAATGAGCAGTTCTTC
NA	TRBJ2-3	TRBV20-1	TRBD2	CSAPGTSGFTDTQYF	TGCAGTGCCCCAGGGACTAGCGGCTTCACAGATACGCAGTATTTT
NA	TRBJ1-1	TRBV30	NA	CAWSAPGAGVIRSEAFF	TGTGCCTGGAGTGCCCCCGGGGCAGGCGTAATCCGTTCTGAAGCTTTCTTT
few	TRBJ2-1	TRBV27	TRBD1	CASSLIPGQGLNEQFF	TGTGCCAGCAGTTTAATCCCCGGACAGGGACTCAATGAGCAGTTCTTC
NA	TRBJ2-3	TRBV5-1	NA	CASSLDPQGTDTQYF	TGCGCCAGCAGCTTGGACCCCCAAGGCACAGATACGCAGTATTTT
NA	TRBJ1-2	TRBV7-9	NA	CASSLLIGGRVGYTF	TGTGCCAGCAGTCTCCTCATAGGAGGGAGAGTCGGCTACACCTTC
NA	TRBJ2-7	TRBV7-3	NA	CASSRGGDVAYEQYF	TGTGCCAGCAGCCGAGGGGGGGACGTAGCCTACGAGCAGTACTTC
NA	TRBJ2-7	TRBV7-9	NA	CASSSTRGSTYRYEQYF	TGTGCCAGCAGCTCAACCCGGGGCTCAACCTACCGCTACGAGCAGTACTTC
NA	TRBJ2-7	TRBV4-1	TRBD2	CASSHRLAESYEQYF	TGCGCCAGCAGCCACAGACTAGCGGAGAGCTACGAGCAGTACTTC
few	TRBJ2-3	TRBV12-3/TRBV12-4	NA	CASSPNGLLTDTQYF	TGTGCCAGCAGCCCCAATGGATTACTCACAGATACGCAGTATTTT
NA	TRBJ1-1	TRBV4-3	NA	CASSQEGFKNTEAFF	TGCGCCAGCAGCCAAGAAGGGTTTAAGAACACTGAAGCTTTCTTT
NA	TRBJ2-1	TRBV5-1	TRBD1	CASSTITGVYEQFF	TGCGCCAGCAGCACCATCACAGGGGTTTATGAGCAGTTCTTC
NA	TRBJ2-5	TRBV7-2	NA	CASSVASETQYF	TGTGCCAGCAGCGTAGCTAGTGAGACCCAGTACTTC
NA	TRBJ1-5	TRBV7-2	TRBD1	CASSLTGTGSNQPQHF	TGTGCCAGCAGTTTAACTGGGACAGGTAGCAATCAGCCCCAGCATTTT
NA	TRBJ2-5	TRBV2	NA	CASRLGGAKETQYF	TGTGCCAGCAGGCTAGGAGGAGCCAAAGAGACCCAGTACTTC
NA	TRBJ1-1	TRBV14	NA	CASSQARWTEAFF	TGTGCCAGCAGCCAAGCCCGGTGGACTGAAGCTTTCTTT
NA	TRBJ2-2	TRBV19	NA	CASRGGPGELFF	TGTGCCAGTAGGGGGGGTCCCGGGGAGCTGTTTTTT